These T cell receptor beta chains were read from a single sample in a study of blood T cell repertoires in COVID-19. Libraries were prepared by immunoSEQ multiplex PCR; TCRdb keeps only in-frame clonotypes and omits some of them. The sample holds more than 130,000 clones, 80% to 90% seen once. Sequenced input: peripheral blood. The receptors were sampled from a woman between 35 and 50 years old with acute or convalescent COVID-19. Both conserved end residues are part of each CDR3. The D gene is left open where the match is weak. Not every row has a clone size; where given, it reads once, few, many or a size class.

d_gene	v_gene	j_gene	abundance	CDR3aa	CDR3nt
NA	TRBV4-3	TRBJ1-6	NA	CASSQWWGGGDNSPLHF	TGCGCCAGCAGCCAATGGTGGGGGGGAGGGGATAATTCACCCCTCCACTTT
NA	TRBV27	TRBJ1-5	NA	CASSDRHNQPQHF	TGTGCCAGCAGTGACAGGCACAATCAGCCCCAGCATTTT
NA	TRBV7-3	TRBJ1-1	once	CASSLAGLNTEAFF	TGTGCCAGCAGCTTAGCAGGGTTGAACACTGAAGCTTTCTTT
NA	TRBV9	TRBJ2-1	NA	CASSVDSRSSGLSSYNEQFF	TGTGCCAGCAGCGTAGATAGTCGGTCGAGCGGTTTGAGCTCCTACAATGAGCAGTTCTTC
NA	TRBV19	TRBJ1-3	NA	CAPFFTGNTIYF	TGTGCCCCATTCTTTACCGGGAACACCATATATTTT
NA	TRBV18	TRBJ2-1	NA	CASSHSRGNINEQFF	TGTGCCAGCTCACACTCCAGGGGAAACATCAATGAGCAGTTCTTC
TRBD1	TRBV5-1	TRBJ2-1	NA	CASSLIQGNEQFF	TGCGCCAGCAGCTTGATACAGGGGAATGAGCAGTTCTTC
NA	TRBV4-2	TRBJ2-7	NA	CASSQGGGHEQYF	TGTGCCAGCAGCCAAGGGGGGGGCCACGAGCAGTACTTC
TRBD2	TRBV6-6	TRBJ2-7	many	CASSRSASGGSSYEQYF	TGTGCCAGCAGTCGCTCGGCTAGCGGGGGTAGCTCCTACGAGCAGTACTTC
NA	TRBV19	TRBJ1-1	NA	CASSTHRNTEAFF	TGTGCCAGTAGTACCCACAGGAACACTGAAGCTTTCTTT
NA	TRBV10-3	TRBJ1-2	once	CAAGRGGDYGYTF	TGTGCCGCTGGGAGGGGGGGAGATTATGGCTACACCTTC
NA	TRBV6-2/TRBV6-3	TRBJ1-1	once	CASSKSTVNTEAFF	TGTGCCAGCAGTAAATCCACTGTGAACACTGAAGCTTTCTTT
TRBD1	TRBV7-2	TRBJ1-3	NA	CASSLPGTVGNTIYF	TGTGCCAGCAGCTTACCGGGGACAGTAGGAAACACCATATATTTT
TRBD1	TRBV12-3/TRBV12-4	TRBJ1-1	NA	CASSFRQGWPFF	TGTGCCAGCAGTTTTCGACAGGGCTGGCCTTTCTTT
NA	TRBV15	TRBJ2-1	NA	CATSNSLNNEQFF	TGTGCCACCAGCAATAGTCTCAACAATGAGCAGTTCTTC
TRBD2	TRBV2	TRBJ2-3	NA	CASSPSGRATDTQYF	TGTGCCAGCAGTCCTAGCGGGAGGGCGACAGATACGCAGTATTTT
NA	TRBV21-1	TRBJ2-1	NA	CASSPRTSASYNEQFF	TGTGCCAGCAGCCCCCGGACTAGCGCCTCCTACAATGAGCAGTTCTTC
TRBD2	TRBV5-1	TRBJ2-7	NA	CASSLAGLAGADYEQYF	TGCGCCAGCAGCTTGGCGGGACTAGCGGGGGCGGACTACGAGCAGTACTTC